These T cell receptor beta chains were read from a single sample in a study of cytomegalovirus exposure and HLA in healthy donors. Repertoires were generated with immunoSEQ multiplex PCR, while TCRdb's copy carries only in-frame clones and drops some. The repertoire shows tens of thousands of clones; the top ten hold roughly 4.7%. The specimen sequenced was PBMCs. Receptors were obtained from a woman aged 40 to 55 in good health and CMV-seropositive. Both conserved end residues are part of each CDR3.

>TRBJ2-5|TRBV10-1
CASQGTDQETQYF
>TRBJ2-3|TRBV5-5
CASSFSGRSDTQYF
>TRBJ2-5|TRBV19
CASSKDRDRGAQYF
>TRBJ2-7|TRBV10-3
CAIRVAGTSDDEQYF
>TRBJ1-2|TRBV4-1
CASSQRAGDGYTF
>TRBJ1-2|TRBV28
CASSWTGNYGYTF
>TRBJ2-7|TRBV4-1
CASSLAGGPYEQYF
>NA|TRBV7-2
CATAQREGPTYEQYF
>TRBJ2-3|TRBV7-7
CASSHGTTSTDTQYF
>TRBJ2-3|TRBV29-1
CSVGAGSSTDTQYF
>TRBJ2-7|TRBV7-9
CASSHRDWAYEQYF